A selection of T cell receptor beta chains follows, all from one sample in a study of CD8 T cells in ankylosing spondylitis. TCRdb processed the 5' RACE reads anew with MiXCR; each CDR3 protein has one entry. The sample lists 160,000 or so distinct CDR3 sequences, around 9.6% occurring once. Sequencing input: blood, either unsorted or a sorted T cell fraction (not recorded which). The receptors were gathered from a female donor with ankylosing spondylitis or in good health (not recorded which). Both conserved end residues are part of each CDR3. The D gene is left open where the match is weak. For some rows the clone size is stated as once, few or many, or as a class when expanded; others skip it.

size | J | D | V | CDR3 | DNA
NA | TRBJ2-3 | NA | TRBV6-2/TRBV6-3 | CASIEDSGVADTQYF | TGTGCCAGCATTGAGGATTCGGGAGTGGCAGATACGCAGTATTTT
NA | TRBJ2-2 | NA | TRBV9 | CASGNSIGELFF | TGTGCCAGCGGGAATAGCATCGGGGAGCTGTTTTTT
NA | TRBJ2-1 | NA | TRBV9 | CASSVVRTGEQFF | TGTGCCAGCAGCGTAGTTAGGACGGGGGAGCAGTTCTTC
NA | TRBJ1-4 | NA | TRBV4-3 | CASSPSSDSGEKLFF | TGCGCCAGCAGCCCTTCAAGCGACAGTGGGGAAAAACTGTTTTTT
many | TRBJ2-1 | NA | TRBV4-3 | CASSQAGDPPLYNEQFF | TGCGCCAGCAGCCAAGCAGGGGACCCCCCCCTTTACAATGAGCAGTTCTTC
many | TRBJ2-5 | NA | TRBV12-3/TRBV12-4 | CASSLVDQETQYF | TGTGCCAGCAGTTTAGTGGACCAAGAGACCCAGTACTTC
NA | TRBJ2-1 | TRBD2 | TRBV11-3 | CASSLVSGSDEQFF | TGTGCCAGCAGCTTAGTCAGCGGGAGCGATGAGCAGTTCTTC
NA | TRBJ2-7 | TRBD2 | TRBV2 | CASSAGLGGFEQYF | TGTGCCAGCAGTGCGGGACTAGGGGGGTTCGAGCAGTACTTC
NA | TRBJ2-7 | NA | TRBV6-2/TRBV6-3 | CASSYSQGLAYEQYF | TGTGCCAGCAGTTACTCCCAGGGCCTCGCCTACGAGCAGTACTTC
few | TRBJ2-2 | TRBD2 | TRBV5-5 | CASSFGQREYGELFF | TGTGCCAGCAGCTTCGGGCAGCGGGAGTACGGGGAGCTGTTTTTT
NA | TRBJ1-3 | TRBD1 | TRBV11-1 | CASSSSRQGVTTSSGNTIYF | TGTGCCAGCAGCTCAAGCCGACAGGGGGTCACCACGAGCTCTGGAAACACCATATATTTT
few | TRBJ1-1 | NA | TRBV9 | CASSVALTDDYTEAFF | TGTGCCAGCAGCGTAGCCTTGACAGATGACTACACTGAAGCTTTCTTT
few | TRBJ2-5 | TRBD2 | TRBV7-2 | CASSQGASGSLQETQYF | TGTGCCAGCAGCCAGGGTGCTAGCGGGAGCCTCCAAGAGACCCAGTACTTC